The rows below give T cell receptor beta chains drawn from one sample of a study of control samples from healthy donors and cancer patients. Clones were read by immunoSEQ multiplex PCR, and TCRdb kept only the in-frame ones, dropping some. This repertoire shows fewer than 50,000 clones, roughly 92% found once; its top ten account for around 0.78%. Sequencing was carried out using PBMCs. The receptors shown here come from a man aged 30-40 years with colorectal cancer. Each CDR3 is given with its conserved first and last residue. A D gene is named only where the DNA matches it firmly.

TRBJ2-1 TRBV5-4 TRBD1 CASSPGQDNEQFF TGTGCCAGCAGCCCGGGACAGGACAATGAGCAGTTCTTC
TRBJ1-1 TRBV6-2/TRBV6-3 . CASSYTDWRGTEAFF TGTGCCAGCAGTTACACCGACTGGAGGGGCACTGAAGCTTTCTTT
TRBJ2-7 TRBV20-1 TRBD1 CSADRGYEQYF TGCAGTGCTGACAGGGGTTACGAGCAGTACTTC
TRBJ2-3 TRBV7-2 TRBD2 CASSAGASGGTDTQYF TGTGCCAGCAGCGCCGGGGCAAGCGGGGGCACAGATACGCAGTATTTT
TRBJ2-1 TRBV10-3 TRBD2 CAISPSGTSGNEQFF TGTGCCATCAGCCCCTCTGGGACTAGCGGCAATGAGCAGTTCTTC
TRBJ1-4 TRBV7-2 TRBD1 CASSLVTGGRGKLFF TGTGCCAGCAGCTTAGTAACAGGGGGTCGGGGAAAACTGTTTTTT
TRBJ1-1 TRBV6-5 . CASAMNTEAFF TGTGCCAGCGCCATGAACACTGAAGCTTTCTTT
TRBJ1-1 TRBV18 TRBD1 CASSPSGTGGAAFF TGTGCCAGCTCACCATCCGGGACAGGGGGTGCGGCTTTCTTT
TRBJ1-2 TRBV5-4 TRBD1 CASSLDRGTNYGYTF TGTGCCAGCAGCTTGGACAGGGGGACGAACTATGGCTACACCTTC
TRBJ2-5 TRBV11-2 . CASSFMGETQYF TGTGCCAGCAGCTTTATGGGGGAGACCCAGTACTTC
TRBJ2-3 TRBV3-1/TRBV3-2 . CASSQTLSTDTQYF TGTGCCAGCTCCCAGACACTTAGCACAGATACGCAGTATTTT